This T cell receptor (beta chain) was obtained from a study of shared clonotypes between healthy human individuals. Study-level findings and limits: Generally, estimated richness proved larger in naive subsets than it did in memory subsets.

The assay was immunoSEQ multiplex PCR, and TCRdb's table has in-frame clones only and misses some. The sample has 2 million to 2.5 million clones; roughly 91% are singletons. V shed 1 base and J shed 0 bases, with 15 bases lying between them. The germline V gene encodes CDR1 SGHVS and CDR2 FQNEAQ. This CDR3 contains 17 residues. CD45RO-negative cells were positively selected for CCR7, leaving out terminally differentiated effector memory CD45RA+ cells. Healthy HIV-negative adults with no recent acute infections or vaccinations were recruited as donors. The count of this clone is one. Its antigen is not identified.

The sequenced sample consisted of naive CD8+ T cells from PBMCs. V usage is TRBV7-8 and J usage is TRBJ1-1; no clear D gene. This clonotype originated in a young man in good health. Some clones in this sample may be carry-over from other donors' samples. As DNA, the CDR3 is TGTGCCAGCAGCTTAGTCACCCTGGGCGCAATGAACACTGAAGCTTTCTTT. It is translated as CASSLVTLGAMNTEAFF.